This record covers a single TCR beta chain. The data stem from a study of blood T cell repertoires in COVID-19. Study information: Samples came from the United States, Italy and Spain, spanning acute and convalescent COVID-19. PBMCs, B-cell-depleted T cells, or T cells were the source of the cDNA or gDNA that made up the material.

Germline V gene lookup returns CDR1 KGHDR and CDR2 SFDVKD. V lost 7 bases, J lost 0 bases, and 10 bases lay in between. The length of the CDR3 is 14 residues. Profiling relied on immunoSEQ multiplex PCR, and the TCRdb table lists in-frame clones only, not all of them. The sample has around 60,000 clones, 88% seen once. The rearrangement links TRBV24-1 to TRBJ2-3, with D perhaps TRBD2 (6 bases). The sequence was obtained from a man in his fifties or sixties with active COVID-19. The specimen was peripheral blood. CDR3 loop: CATSLGGSTDTQYF. For the CDR3, the DNA is TGTGCCACCAGCCTGGGAGGTAGCACAGATACGCAGTATTTT.